This T cell receptor (beta chain) is from a study of human T cells and chemical hapten exposure. Across the whole study: Diphenylcyclopropenone, dosed weekly to the scalp, was given to patients throughout the roughly 25-week study. There were per-sample TCR yield variations, arising mainly from small pooled library volume differences. Study-wide points: The count of PT1 expanded TCRs correlated positively with patch test score.

Noted time point: patch test 1, 2 weeks after DPC sensitization. Noted treatment: therapeutic diphenylcyclopropenone sensitization with weekly scalp DPC. TCRdb re-called the RACE reads through MiXCR, storing one row per CDR3 protein. The data hold 300,000 to 450,000 distinct CDR3 sequences, with approximately 5.1% observed a single time. This clonotype was recorded many times. Antigen: not known. This TCR derives from a woman between 50 and 59 years old with alopecia areata. Some clones in this sample may be carry-over from other donors' samples. This material consisted of whole blood, taken in connection with sensitization to the hapten diphenylcyclopropenone (DPC).

The CDR3 loop reads CASSRQGNTGELFF. As DNA, the CDR3 is TGTGCCAGCAGTCGGCAGGGAAACACCGGGGAGCTGTTTTTT. V and J are TRBV12-3 or TRBV12-4 and TRBJ2-2; TRBD1 might be the D (5 bases). Trimming took off 5 bases at V and 2 bases at J, with 9 bases between the two ends. The length of the CDR3 is 14 residues.